These T cell receptor beta chains were read from a single sample in a study of early T cells in non-severe SARS-CoV-2 infection. Using its own MiXCR run on the 5' RACE reads, TCRdb lists one record per CDR3 protein. The repertoire holds some 67,000 distinct CDR3 sequences, with 10% as singletons. The sample here was whole blood, taken at baseline. The receptors were gathered from an adult who was a healthcare worker with PCR-confirmed SARS-CoV-2 infection or an uninfected control (not recorded which). Each CDR3 is given with its conserved first and last residue. The order of the fields is D gene, J gene, clone size, V gene, CDR3 DNA, CDR3 protein. D genes are given only for firm matches. Rows give clone size only sometimes, using once, few, many, or a class for an expanded clone.

d_gene: TRBD1
j_gene: TRBJ2-7
abundance: few
v_gene: TRBV4-3
CDR3nt: TGCGCCAGCAGCCAAGAGGACAGGGTTCCTTACGAGCAGTACTTC
CDR3aa: CASSQEDRVPYEQYF

d_gene: -
j_gene: TRBJ1-5
abundance: few
v_gene: TRBV28
CDR3nt: TGTGCCAGCAGTTCCTCGACGGGAAAACCCAATCAGCCCCAGCATTTT
CDR3aa: CASSSSTGKPNQPQHF

d_gene: -
j_gene: TRBJ1-5
abundance: many
v_gene: TRBV6-2/TRBV6-3
CDR3nt: TGTGCCAGCAGTTATTTTAACGGGCAGCCCCAGCATTTT
CDR3aa: CASSYFNGQPQHF

d_gene: -
j_gene: TRBJ2-7
abundance: many
v_gene: TRBV25-1
CDR3nt: TGTGCCAGCAGTGCGTGGACAAAGTTCCACGAGCAGTACTTC
CDR3aa: CASSAWTKFHEQYF

d_gene: -
j_gene: TRBJ2-3
abundance: -
v_gene: TRBV12-3/TRBV12-4
CDR3nt: TGTGCCAGCAACAATCTAGAGCCAGATACGCAGTATTTT
CDR3aa: CASNNLEPDTQYF

d_gene: -
j_gene: TRBJ2-3
abundance: -
v_gene: TRBV28
CDR3nt: TGTGCCACCTCAAACCCCCCTCTAGGATCAGATACGCAGTATTTT
CDR3aa: CATSNPPLGSDTQYF

d_gene: -
j_gene: TRBJ1-6
abundance: few
v_gene: TRBV6-5
CDR3nt: TGTGCCAGCAGTTACCCGAACAGGCGAAATTCACCCCTCCACTTT
CDR3aa: CASSYPNRRNSPLHF

d_gene: -
j_gene: TRBJ2-7
abundance: few
v_gene: TRBV6-5
CDR3nt: TGTGCCAGCAGTTACTCCGCGGGACCCCAGTACGAGCAGTACTTC
CDR3aa: CASSYSAGPQYEQYF

d_gene: -
j_gene: TRBJ2-1
abundance: many
v_gene: TRBV11-2
CDR3nt: TGTGCCAGCAGCTTAGGGGTCCAGGGCGAGCAGTTCTTC
CDR3aa: CASSLGVQGEQFF

d_gene: -
j_gene: TRBJ1-5
abundance: many
v_gene: TRBV28
CDR3nt: TGTGCCAGCAGTCCAATCATCGGGGCAGGGGGCAATCAGCCCCAGCATTTT
CDR3aa: CASSPIIGAGGNQPQHF

d_gene: TRBD2
j_gene: TRBJ2-2
abundance: many
v_gene: TRBV24-1
CDR3nt: TGTGCCACCAGTGACAGGACTAGCGGGAAAACGAACACCGGGGAGCTGTTTTTT
CDR3aa: CATSDRTSGKTNTGELFF

d_gene: -
j_gene: TRBJ2-7
abundance: many
v_gene: TRBV7-2
CDR3nt: TGTGCCAGCAGCCCTACCTCTACGGGGTTCGGGTACGAGCAGTACTTC
CDR3aa: CASSPTSTGFGYEQYF

d_gene: -
j_gene: TRBJ2-1
abundance: many
v_gene: TRBV12-3/TRBV12-4
CDR3nt: TGTGCCAGCAGTTTCCGGGGCAATGAGCAGTTCTTC
CDR3aa: CASSFRGNEQFF

d_gene: TRBD2
j_gene: TRBJ2-1
abundance: many
v_gene: TRBV6-2/TRBV6-3
CDR3nt: TGTGCCAGCAGTACAACCTCAGCGGGAGGGCTTAATGAGCAGTTCTTC
CDR3aa: CASSTTSAGGLNEQFF

d_gene: -
j_gene: TRBJ2-3
abundance: few
v_gene: TRBV28
CDR3nt: TGTGCCAGCAGTTTACGGCGGGCTGGGGATACGCAGTATTTT
CDR3aa: CASSLRRAGDTQYF

d_gene: -
j_gene: TRBJ1-1
abundance: many
v_gene: TRBV10-3
CDR3nt: TGTGCCATCAGTCCGGACAGAGTGAACACTGAAGCTTTCTTT
CDR3aa: CAISPDRVNTEAFF

d_gene: TRBD2
j_gene: TRBJ2-3
abundance: few
v_gene: TRBV5-6
CDR3nt: TGTGCCAGCAGCGCTGAAACTAGCGGGGCCGTCACAGATACGCAGTATTTT
CDR3aa: CASSAETSGAVTDTQYF

d_gene: -
j_gene: TRBJ2-5
abundance: -
v_gene: TRBV7-9
CDR3nt: TGTGCCAGCAGCTTAGTTGGGACTTCACAAGAGACCCAGTACTTC
CDR3aa: CASSLVGTSQETQYF

d_gene: TRBD1
j_gene: TRBJ1-5
abundance: few
v_gene: TRBV20-1
CDR3nt: TGCAGTGCCACGACAGGGCTCCAGCCCCAGCATTTT
CDR3aa: CSATTGLQPQHF

d_gene: -
j_gene: TRBJ1-5
abundance: many
v_gene: TRBV12-3/TRBV12-4
CDR3nt: TGTGCCAGCAGATTCGGGACGGCGGACAATCAGCCCCAGCATTTT
CDR3aa: CASRFGTADNQPQHF

d_gene: -
j_gene: TRBJ2-5
abundance: -
v_gene: TRBV9
CDR3nt: TGTGCCAGCAGCGCCCGGCGGGAGACCCAGTACTTC
CDR3aa: CASSARRETQYF

d_gene: -
j_gene: TRBJ1-2
abundance: few
v_gene: TRBV7-8
CDR3nt: TGTGCCAGCAGCTTAGTAGGGGATGGCTACACCTTC
CDR3aa: CASSLVGDGYTF

d_gene: TRBD1
j_gene: TRBJ1-5
abundance: few
v_gene: TRBV19
CDR3nt: TGTGCCAGTAGTATATCTCAGGGGGCAGGCGTAAGCAATCAGCCCCAGCATTTT
CDR3aa: CASSISQGAGVSNQPQHF

d_gene: TRBD2
j_gene: TRBJ2-1
abundance: few
v_gene: TRBV3-1
CDR3nt: TGTGCCAGCAGCCAAGTTATAGGGACTAGCGGGAGGAGCGAGCAGTTCTTC
CDR3aa: CASSQVIGTSGRSEQFF

d_gene: TRBD2
j_gene: TRBJ2-6
abundance: -
v_gene: TRBV19
CDR3nt: TGTGCCAGTAGTATTTTTGGCGGGAGGGCCATTGGGGCCAACGTCCTGACTTTC
CDR3aa: CASSIFGGRAIGANVLTF

d_gene: -
j_gene: TRBJ1-1
abundance: many
v_gene: TRBV5-4
CDR3nt: TGTGCCAGCAGCTTGTATAGGAACACTGAAGCTTTCTTT
CDR3aa: CASSLYRNTEAFF

d_gene: TRBD2
j_gene: TRBJ2-1
abundance: few
v_gene: TRBV10-3
CDR3nt: TGTGCCATCAGTGAGCCGGGAGGGCCGTACAATGAGCAGTTCTTC
CDR3aa: CAISEPGGPYNEQFF

d_gene: -
j_gene: TRBJ2-1
abundance: few
v_gene: TRBV19
CDR3nt: TGTGCCAGTAGTACCGGGACGGTGTTCAATGAGCAGTTCTTC
CDR3aa: CASSTGTVFNEQFF

d_gene: -
j_gene: TRBJ2-4
abundance: many
v_gene: TRBV6-2/TRBV6-3
CDR3nt: TGTGCCAGCAGTTACCAGACGGGCGGTGGGTCCAAAAACATTCAGTACTTC
CDR3aa: CASSYQTGGGSKNIQYF

d_gene: TRBD1
j_gene: TRBJ1-2
abundance: few
v_gene: TRBV28
CDR3nt: TGTGCCAGCAGTTCCCTGGGACAGGGAAACTATGGCTACACCTTC
CDR3aa: CASSSLGQGNYGYTF